The 22 T cell receptor beta chains given below trace back to one sample, sequenced in a study of shared clonotypes between healthy human individuals (dated by TCRdb to the early 2020s). The library was produced with the immunoSEQ multiplex PCR assay. TCRdb stores this immuneACCESS table with in-frame sequences only. Part of the clones is absent; in the studies checked, under half of the shortfall reflects unresolved V genes, and no reason is known for the rest. Recorded for this sample are fewer than 1.8 million clones; just under 99% of them occurred a single time. About 0.34% of the sample comes from the top ten. The material sequenced was naive CD4+ T cells sorted from blood. The cell subset or site label of this sample denotes: CD45RA+ positively selected. These TCRs come from a man younger than 45 in good health.

The chain recombines TRBV5-1 with TRBJ2-7, with TRBD2 as a possible D gene (5 bases). There are 14 residues in the CDR3. Between the trimmed V and J ends, which lost 2 bases and 6 bases, there was a span of 15 bases. Germline V gives CDR1 SGHRS, CDR2 YFSETQ. CDR3 residues: CASSLDGLPLEQYF. CDR3 DNA: TGCGCCAGCAGCTTAGACGGACTTCCCCTCGAGCAGTACTTC. Complete variable domain (other parts from reference TRBV5-1 and TRBJ2-7): KAGVTQTPRYLIKTRGQQVTLSCSPISGHRSVSWYQQTPGQGLQFLFEYFSETQRNKGNFPGRFSGRQFSNSRSEMNVSTLELGDSALYLCASSLDGLPLEQYFGPGTRLTVT.

The CDR3 coding sequence is TGTGCCACCAGCAGTAGAACAGGGGAGGTGAGGGACTATGGCTACACCTTC. This codes for CATSSRTGEVRDYGYTF. The chain couples TRBV15 to TRBJ1-2; 7 bases are shared with TRBD1. The CDR3 has 17 residues. Germline values: CDR1 LNHNV, CDR2 YYDKDF (reference sequence). V lost 3 bases, J lost 3 bases, and 13 bases stayed unmatched.

This rearrangement joins TRBV5-8 to TRBJ2-4; D remains ambiguous. The germline CDR1 and CDR2 sequences are SGHTS and YDEGEE. Trimming left V 7 bases short and J 0 bases short, with 17 bases between. The CDR3 runs 16 residues. The CDR3 DNA reads as TGTGCCAGCGCTGACTGGTCTAGGATAGCCAAAAACATTCAGTACTTC. Residues: CASADWSRIAKNIQYF.

This chain connects TRBV28 to TRBJ2-7, with D possibly TRBD1 on 5 matching bases. Trimming removed 5 bases from V and 1 base from J, with 12 bases in between. This CDR3 region has 14 residues. The germline V gene encodes CDR1 MDHEN and CDR2 SYDVKM. CDR3 sequence (DNA): TGTGCCAGCAGTCCTAGGGGCGAATCCTACGAGCAGTACTTC. Encoded protein: CASSPRGESYEQYF.

The CDR3: CASSPNPLARGTGELFF. The DNA of the CDR3 is TGTGCCAGCAGCCCCAATCCACTAGCGAGAGGCACCGGGGAGCTGTTTTTT. The chain couples TRBV11-3 to TRBJ2-2; 7 bases line up with TRBD2. Germline V CDR1 and CDR2: SGHNT, YENEEA. CDR3 length: 17 amino acids. V lost 5 bases to trimming and J lost 4 bases; unmatched junction nucleotides: 13. Full variable domain (remainder filled in from reference TRBV11-3 and TRBJ2-2): EAGVVQSPRYKIIEKKQPVAFWCNPISGHNTLYWYLQNLGQGPELLIRYENEEAVDDSQLPKDRFSAERLKGVDSTLKIQPAELGDSAVYLCASSPNPLARGTGELFFGEGSRLTVL.

J is TRBJ1-1 and V is TRBV7-9, with 7 bases matching TRBD1. This CDR3 region has 11 residues. Germline CDR1 and CDR2: SEHNR and FQNEAQ (reference sequence). The J segment lost 7 bases and the V segment lost 6 bases, leaving 2 bases of the junction unmatched. The CDR3 nucleotides are TGTGCCAGCAGTCGGACAGGTGAAGCTTTCTTT. Translating it yields CASSRTGEAFF.

Regarding this clone: Distinct nucleotide sequences in the sample also encode this CDR3. This chain uses TRBV19 with TRBJ1-5; no reliable D call. The germline gives CDR1 LNHDA, CDR2 SQIVND (reference sequence). The CDR3 extends over 13 amino acids. V was pared by 8 bases and J by 5 bases, with 13 bases between. CDR3: CASSARVDQPQHF. The CDR3 coding sequence is TGTGCCAGTTCAGCAAGGGTCGATCAGCCCCAGCATTTT.

The rearrangement joins TRBV4-3 to TRBJ1-5, with D possibly matching TRBD1 (6 bases). In germline, CDR1 is LGHNA, CDR2 YSLEER. This CDR3 region has 16 residues. V lost 0 bases and J lost 4, with 13 bases in between. The CDR3 reads CASSQDLQGRNQPQHF. Here the CDR3 DNA reads TGCGCCAGCAGCCAAGATCTTCAGGGGCGAAATCAGCCCCAGCATTTT.

The V call is TRBV6-1, the J call TRBJ2-1; D possibly corresponds to TRBD2 (6 bases). Trimming pared 2 bases from V and 2 bases from J, leaving 13 bases between. This CDR3 is built from 16 residues. Germline V gives CDR1 MNHNS, CDR2 SASEGT. The CDR3 region is CASSELVSGAYNEQFF. CDR3 DNA sequence: TGTGCCAGCAGTGAACTCGTGTCGGGAGCCTACAATGAGCAGTTCTTC.

The chain joins TRBV28 to TRBJ1-5, with unresolved D. The CDR3 is made up of 15 amino acids. V lost 6 bases to trimming and J lost 0 bases, with 12 bases between them. In germline, CDR1 is MDHEN, CDR2 SYDVKM. CDR3: CASSGSRYSNQPQHF. The DNA of the CDR3 is TGTGCCAGCAGCGGGAGCCGTTATAGCAATCAGCCCCAGCATTTT.

The CDR3 sequence: CASSPTPPVGTGELFF. The CDR3 coding sequence is TGTGCCAGCAGTCCTACCCCTCCGGTGGGGACCGGGGAGCTGTTTTTT. The chain couples TRBV27 to TRBJ2-2; D is undetermined. The CDR3 is 16 amino acids. V lost 5 bases and J 5 bases, leaving 18 bases between the germline ends. Germline CDR1 reads MNHEY; CDR2 reads SMNVEV (reference sequence).

V gene TRBV29-1 combines with J gene TRBJ2-1, with D possibly being TRBD2 (7 bases). V was clipped by 6 bases and J by 8 bases, with 11 bases between them. The CDR3 contains 11 residues. CDR1 is SQVTM, CDR2 ANQGSEA, per germline. The CDR3 sequence: CSVAGAYEQFF. In nucleotides, the CDR3 is TGCAGCGTGGCGGGGGCCTATGAGCAGTTCTTC.

This clone was recorded only once. The rearrangement joins TRBV7-3 to TRBJ1-1; D gene uncertain. There are 14 residues in the CDR3. Germline V gives CDR1 SGHTA, CDR2 FQGTGA. V was trimmed by 2 bases and J by 1 base, leaving 8 bases between them. The CDR3 nucleotides are TGTGCCAGCAGCTTATCTCCAACGAACACTGAAGCTTTCTTT. Translation: CASSLSPTNTEAFF.

The chain couples TRBV2 to TRBJ1-5; D is possibly TRBD1 (6 bases). With 9 bases removed from V and 4 bases from J, the gap between germline ends came to 7 bases. The CDR3 runs to 11 residues. Germline V gene data show CDR1 as SNHLY and CDR2 as FYNNEI. The CDR3 DNA follows: TGTGCCAGTGGACAGAATCAGCCCCAGCATTTT. Translated, it gives CASGQNQPQHF.

V usage is TRBV11-2 and J usage is TRBJ2-2; D is ambiguous. The CDR3 has 13 residues. In germline, CDR1 is SGHAT, CDR2 FQNNGV. V lost 3 bases and J lost 6, with 8 bases in between. This chain's CDR3 is CASSFRSAGELFF. CDR3 nucleotides: TGTGCCAGCAGCTTCCGATCGGCCGGGGAGCTGTTTTTT. The entire variable domain, with the rest obtained from reference TRBV11-2 and TRBJ2-2, is as follows: EAGVAQSPRYKIIEKRQSVAFWCNPISGHATLYWYQQILGQGPKLLIQFQNNGVVDDSQLPKDRFSAERLKGVDSTLKIQPAKLEDSAVYLCASSFRSAGELFFGEGSRLTVL.

This clone occurred once. The chain is built from TRBV11-3 and TRBJ2-1, with unresolved D. Trimming cost V 1 base and J 1 base, with 8 bases left between them. The CDR3 runs 15 residues. Germline V lookup: CDR1 SGHNT, CDR2 YENEEA. CDR3 coding DNA: TGTGCCAGCAGCTTAGGGACGAAGTCCTACAATGAGCAGTTCTTC. Translating it yields CASSLGTKSYNEQFF.

This CDR3 reads CASSLGGDEQYF. The CDR3 DNA sequence: TGTGCCAGCAGCTTAGGTGGGGACGAGCAGTACTTC. The genes are TRBV7-9 and TRBJ2-7; D remains ambiguous. Trimming removed 1 base from V and 5 bases from J, with 6 bases in between. In germline, CDR1 is SEHNR, CDR2 FQNEAQ (reference sequence). The CDR3 covers 12 residues. Based on the CDR3 plus reference TRBV7-9 and TRBJ2-7, the full variable domain is DTGVSQNPRHKITKRGQNVTFRCDPISEHNRLYWYRQTLGQGPEFLTYFQNEAQLEKSRLLSDRFSAERPKGSFSTLEIQRTEQGDSAMYLCASSLGGDEQYFGPGTRLTVT.

The V call is TRBV6-1, the J call TRBJ1-5; possible D gene TRBD1, 6 bases. Deletions cut 9 bases from V and 7 bases from J, with 19 bases between. The CDR3 spans 14 residues. Looked up from germline, CDR1 is MNHNS and CDR2 is SASEGT. This chain's CDR3 is CASDPQGTHQPQHF. The CDR3 DNA reads TGTGCCAGTGACCCACAGGGAACTCACCAGCCCCAGCATTTT.

The chain links TRBV30 to TRBJ1-1, with TRBD1 matching 7 bases. CDR1 and CDR2 (germline): GTSNPN, SVGIG (reference sequence). V gave up 3 bases and J gave up 4 bases; unmatched junction bases: 14. The CDR3 runs to 16 residues. The CDR3 spells CAWRGGGHQRGTEAFF. Here the CDR3 DNA reads TGTGCCTGGAGGGGAGGGGGCCATCAAAGGGGCACTGAAGCTTTCTTT.

The V call is TRBV18, the J call TRBJ2-7; 10 bases are a match to TRBD1. CDR3 length: 15 residues. Germline lookup yields CDR1 KGHSH and CDR2 LQKENI. V lost 5 bases and J lost 2; bases outside the gene matches: 6. The CDR3 region is CASSTRTGGTYEQYF. CDR3 bases: TGTGCCAGCTCAACTCGGACAGGGGGGACCTACGAGCAGTACTTC.

The chain is built from TRBV11-2 and TRBJ1-3; 9 nucleotides align to TRBD1. This CDR3 is 14 amino acids long. V lost 4 bases to trimming and J lost 8 bases; unmatched junction nucleotides: 6. Per germline, CDR1 SGHAT and CDR2 FQNNGV. The CDR3 DNA sequence: TGTGCCAGCAGCTCCGGGACAGGGTGGGACACCATATATTTT. This gives the protein CASSSGTGWDTIYF.

This chain connects TRBV27 to TRBJ2-7, with TRBD2 matching over 8 bases. In germline, CDR1 is MNHEY, CDR2 SMNVEV (reference sequence). The CDR3 sequence is 16 residues long. V shed 0 bases, J shed 4 bases, and the junction held 8 bases outside the gene matches. CDR3 coding DNA: TGTGCCAGCAGTTTATCGGTCCTAGCGGGCGGGTACGAGCAGTACTTC. It yields the protein CASSLSVLAGGYEQYF.